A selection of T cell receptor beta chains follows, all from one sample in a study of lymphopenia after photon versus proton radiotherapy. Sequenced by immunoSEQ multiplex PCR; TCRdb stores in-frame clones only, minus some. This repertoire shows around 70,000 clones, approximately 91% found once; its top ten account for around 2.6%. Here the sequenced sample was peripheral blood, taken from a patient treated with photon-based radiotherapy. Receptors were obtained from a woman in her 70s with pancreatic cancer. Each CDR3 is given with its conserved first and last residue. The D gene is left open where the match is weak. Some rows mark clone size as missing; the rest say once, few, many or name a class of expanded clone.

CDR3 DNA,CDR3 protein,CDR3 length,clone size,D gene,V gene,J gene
TGTGCCAGCAGCTTCGGACGGTCCCCGGGGGGCACCTTC,CASSFGRSPGGTF,13,-,-,TRBV5-6,TRBJ1-2
TGTGCCAGCAGCTCAGGGACTAGCGGGATGACAGATACGCAGTATTTT,CASSSGTSGMTDTQYF,16,-,TRBD2,TRBV14,TRBJ2-3
TGTGCCAGCAGTGTAGTGCCTAGCGGGAGCAGGGAGCAGTTCTTC,CASSVVPSGSREQFF,15,-,TRBD2,TRBV2,TRBJ2-1
TGCGCCAGCAGCTTCAGGTGTCAGGCGACAGATACGCAGTATTTT,CASSFRCQATDTQYF,15,-,-,TRBV10-1,TRBJ2-3
TGTGCCAGCAGTGAAGTCTGGGGGGACGGCCCCCAGTACTTC,CASSEVWGDGPQYF,14,-,-,TRBV6-1,TRBJ2-5
TGTGCCAGTAGGATCCCTAACACCGGGGAGCTGTTTTTT,CASRIPNTGELFF,13,-,-,TRBV28,TRBJ2-2
TGTGCCAGCAGTTTCCGGGACAGGGAGGAAGCTTTCTTT,CASSFRDREEAFF,13,-,TRBD1,TRBV6-8,TRBJ1-1
TGTGCCAGCCTTGACAGGGGTCGAGAAAAACTGTTTTTT,CASLDRGREKLFF,13,-,TRBD1,TRBV28,TRBJ1-4
TGTGCCAGCAGAAAACAGGTCGAGGATAACTATGGCTACACCTTC,CASRKQVEDNYGYTF,15,-,-,TRBV7-3,TRBJ1-2
TGTGCCTGGAGTGTATACCCGGTTACGAACACTGAAGCTTTCTTT,CAWSVYPVTNTEAFF,15,once,-,TRBV30,TRBJ1-1
TGTGCCAGCAGCTTAGACGGACAGCCTAACTATGGCTACACCTTC,CASSLDGQPNYGYTF,15,-,-,TRBV11-2,TRBJ1-2
TGTGCCAGTAGGTACGGGGCCCGAGAGAACTACGAGCAGTACTTC,CASRYGARENYEQYF,15,-,-,TRBV19,TRBJ2-7
TGTGCCAGCAGGCCCACTAGGAGTGGAGTTGGTTACGAGCAGTACTTC,CASRPTRSGVGYEQYF,16,once,-,TRBV2,TRBJ2-7
TGTGCCAGCAGTGAAGGGGGATTCCCGTCATCTTCGGGCTTC,CASSEGGFPSSSGF,14,-,-,TRBV6-1,TRBJ2-7
TGTGCCAGCAGCTCAAGTGCACTAGCGGGAGGGATGATTGCGGGGACCCAGTACTTC,CASSSSALAGGMIAGTQYF,19,-,TRBD2,TRBV7-9,TRBJ2-5